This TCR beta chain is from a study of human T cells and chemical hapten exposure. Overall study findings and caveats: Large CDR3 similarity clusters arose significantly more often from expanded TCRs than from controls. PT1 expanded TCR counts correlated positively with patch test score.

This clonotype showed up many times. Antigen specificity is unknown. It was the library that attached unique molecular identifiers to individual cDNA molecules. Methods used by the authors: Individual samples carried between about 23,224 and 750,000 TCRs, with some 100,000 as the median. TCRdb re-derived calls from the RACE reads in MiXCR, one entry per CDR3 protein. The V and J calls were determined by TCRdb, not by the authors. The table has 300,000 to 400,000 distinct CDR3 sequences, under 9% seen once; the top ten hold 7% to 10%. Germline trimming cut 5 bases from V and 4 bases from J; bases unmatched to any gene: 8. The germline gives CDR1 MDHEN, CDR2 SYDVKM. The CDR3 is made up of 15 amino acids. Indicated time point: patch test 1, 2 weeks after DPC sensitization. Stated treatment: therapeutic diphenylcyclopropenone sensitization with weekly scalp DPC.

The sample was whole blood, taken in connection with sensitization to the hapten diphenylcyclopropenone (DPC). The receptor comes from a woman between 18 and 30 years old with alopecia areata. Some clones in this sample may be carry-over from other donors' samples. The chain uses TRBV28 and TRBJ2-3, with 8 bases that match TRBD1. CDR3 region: CASSRRTGSPDTQYF. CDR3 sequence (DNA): TGTGCCAGCAGTCGCCGGACAGGGTCGCCAGATACGCAGTATTTT.